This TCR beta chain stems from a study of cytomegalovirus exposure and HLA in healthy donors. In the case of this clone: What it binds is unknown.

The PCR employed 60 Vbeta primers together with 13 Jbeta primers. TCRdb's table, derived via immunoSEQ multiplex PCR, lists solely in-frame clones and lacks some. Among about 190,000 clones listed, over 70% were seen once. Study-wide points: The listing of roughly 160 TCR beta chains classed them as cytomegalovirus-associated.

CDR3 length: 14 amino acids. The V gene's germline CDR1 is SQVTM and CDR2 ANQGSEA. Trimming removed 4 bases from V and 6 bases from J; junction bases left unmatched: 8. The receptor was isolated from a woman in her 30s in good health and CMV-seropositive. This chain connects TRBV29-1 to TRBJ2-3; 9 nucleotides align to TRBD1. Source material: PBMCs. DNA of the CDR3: TGCAGCGTTGTCAGGACAGGGGTCCGCGATACGCAGTATTTT. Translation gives CSVVRTGVRDTQYF.